This TCR beta chain emerged from a study of T-cell reconstitution after alpha-beta-depleted transplantation in children. This clonotype was observed at least ten times. Trimming at V came to 3 bases and at J to 2 bases, leaving 9 bases not matched to a gene. Germline V gene lookup returns CDR1 ENHRY and CDR2 SYGVKD. The CDR3 is 16 residues long. TCRbeta library preparation incorporated unique molecular identifiers. TCRdb re-called the PCR reads through MiXCR, storing one row per CDR3 protein. The sample shows about 110,000 distinct CDR3 sequences, about 6.4% of them seen only once. The origin of this receptor is a male patient aged 2-15 years who had a stem cell transplant for acute lymphoblastic leukemia, so the T cells may come from the graft donor. This sequence joins TRBV10-3 and TRBJ1-2; TRBD1 agrees at 7 bases. The material was PBMCs, mostly from graft donor cells, obtained 360 days after TCRalphabeta/CD19-depleted stem cell transplant. Here the CDR3 DNA reads TGTGCCATCAGTGACTTCGGACAGGCCAGGAACTATGGCTACACCTTC. Its translation: CAISDFGQARNYGYTF.